This T cell receptor beta chain was sequenced during a study of human T cells and chemical hapten exposure. Unfractionated whole blood served as the source for total RNA extraction. The library put unique molecular identifiers onto individual cDNA molecules. TCRdb itself ran the 5' RACE reads through MiXCR, one entry per CDR3 protein. Of tens of thousands of distinct CDR3 sequences in the sample, approximately 15% were seen once. The germline CDR1 and CDR2 sequences are SGHDN and FVKESK. The CDR3 runs to 15 residues. Trimming removed 0 bases from V and 4 bases from J, with 12 bases in between. J is TRBJ1-1 and V is TRBV14; D might be TRBD1 (6 bases). The receptor's source is a female donor in good health. The CDR3 protein is CASSQDYRGSTEAFF. For the CDR3, the DNA is TGTGCCAGCAGCCAAGATTATAGGGGGAGCACTGAAGCTTTCTTT.